These T cell receptor beta chains were read from a single sample in a study of blood T cell repertoires in COVID-19. The assay was immunoSEQ multiplex PCR, and TCRdb's table has in-frame clones only and misses some. The sample has roughly 250,000 clones, about 80% seen once. The sample was peripheral blood. The receptor set was obtained from a man aged 50 to 60 with active or convalescent COVID-19. The conserved cysteine and the conserved F or W are not part of the CDR3 here. The order of the fields is CDR3 protein, V gene, D gene, J gene. The D gene is left open where the match is weak.

CDR3: ASSLSAEGYEKLF; V: TRBV28; D: NA; J: TRBJ1-4
CDR3: ASSLSSVTDTQY; V: TRBV27; D: NA; J: TRBJ2-3
CDR3: ASRPRGAHEQY; V: TRBV12-3/TRBV12-4; D: NA; J: TRBJ2-7
CDR3: ASSIQGPGTEAF; V: TRBV2; D: TRBD1; J: TRBJ1-1
CDR3: ASSLDPGRGGNTIY; V: TRBV7-2; D: NA; J: TRBJ1-3
CDR3: ASSFGQGAAEAF; V: TRBV7-9; D: TRBD1; J: TRBJ1-1
CDR3: ATSRSGAGELF; V: TRBV15; D: NA; J: TRBJ2-2
CDR3: ASSARGTRTGNEQF; V: TRBV25-1; D: TRBD2; J: TRBJ2-1
CDR3: ASSPSWRQGYEQY; V: TRBV4-3; D: TRBD1; J: TRBJ2-7
CDR3: ASSQGVSNTGELF; V: TRBV4-2; D: NA; J: TRBJ2-2
CDR3: ASSAPDQVTQY; V: TRBV2; D: NA; J: TRBJ2-5
CDR3: ATSRGGWDAYNEQF; V: TRBV15; D: TRBD2; J: TRBJ2-1
CDR3: ASSGRQGNSPLH; V: TRBV9; D: TRBD1; J: TRBJ1-6
CDR3: ASREDREGGYT; V: TRBV6-5; D: TRBD1; J: TRBJ1-2
CDR3: ASSLQGHPYNEQF; V: TRBV11-2; D: NA; J: TRBJ2-1
CDR3: ASSIQGGDTEAF; V: TRBV6-4; D: NA; J: TRBJ1-1
CDR3: ASSLIPQNTEAF; V: TRBV7-8; D: NA; J: TRBJ1-1
CDR3: ASSVGTGGNSPLH; V: TRBV9; D: TRBD1; J: TRBJ1-6
CDR3: ASTKEPGQGFYGYT; V: TRBV6-4; D: TRBD1; J: TRBJ1-2
CDR3: AWIGAGGREQY; V: TRBV30; D: TRBD2; J: TRBJ2-7
CDR3: ASSLGVSNEKLF; V: TRBV4-1; D: NA; J: TRBJ1-4
CDR3: ASSQSGTYEQY; V: TRBV23-1; D: NA; J: TRBJ2-7
CDR3: ASTAGTYGYT; V: TRBV5-6; D: NA; J: TRBJ1-2
CDR3: ASSLRLVPYEQY; V: TRBV7-9; D: NA; J: TRBJ2-7
CDR3: ASSLVGQGETNYGYT; V: TRBV5-1; D: TRBD1; J: TRBJ1-2
CDR3: ASSPGQGEAF; V: TRBV2; D: TRBD1; J: TRBJ1-1
CDR3: AISESTGPNYYGYT; V: TRBV10-3; D: NA; J: TRBJ1-2
CDR3: ATSGVDTEAF; V: TRBV24-1; D: NA; J: TRBJ1-1
CDR3: AIRGQGVNQPQH; V: TRBV10-3; D: TRBD1; J: TRBJ1-5
CDR3: AWGQGAGEQY; V: TRBV30; D: TRBD1; J: TRBJ2-7
CDR3: ASSSLGAGQGAEAF; V: TRBV6-5; D: TRBD1; J: TRBJ1-1
CDR3: ASSRDRANEKLF; V: TRBV28; D: TRBD1; J: TRBJ1-4
CDR3: ASSLVGGGPRYNEQF; V: TRBV7-9; D: TRBD2; J: TRBJ2-1
CDR3: AWSVGGGQY; V: TRBV30; D: TRBD2; J: TRBJ2-7
CDR3: ASSVTRGDRATEAF; V: TRBV7-2; D: TRBD1; J: TRBJ1-1
CDR3: ASSSGGGGGKLF; V: TRBV5-1; D: TRBD1; J: TRBJ1-4
CDR3: ASSASGGAGREQY; V: TRBV9; D: TRBD2; J: TRBJ2-7
CDR3: ASSLVAETQY; V: TRBV11-2; D: NA; J: TRBJ2-5
CDR3: ASSLGRGPQETQY; V: TRBV7-3; D: NA; J: TRBJ2-5
CDR3: ASSPRGSAETNYGYT; V: TRBV9; D: NA; J: TRBJ1-2
CDR3: ASSVDSPSNTGELF; V: TRBV5-1; D: NA; J: TRBJ2-2
CDR3: ASSPGTDSRGYEQY; V: TRBV5-1; D: TRBD1; J: TRBJ2-7